The 28 T cell receptor beta chains in this list originate from one sample, sequenced in a study of CD8+ T cells in alopecia areata. Extraction of RNA preceded its reverse transcription into cDNA, which served as the sequencing template. TCRdb keeps only in-frame clones here, not all; method: immunoSEQ multiplex PCR. The data show approximately 40,000 clones, less than 55% seen once. CD25+CD127- cells were obtained by sorting CD4+ cells, for about 5 patients. Sequenced: CD4+ Tregs sorted from blood. These receptors were taken from a human donor with alopecia areata.

The chain recombines TRBV6-5 with TRBJ2-7; a possible D gene is TRBD1 (6 bases). Germline assignment: CDR1 MNHEY and CDR2 SVGAGI. Trimming cost V 7 bases and J 5 bases, with 12 bases left between them. The CDR3 extends over 12 amino acids. In DNA form, the CDR3 reads TGTGCCAGCACCGGAGAGGGGGACGAGCAGTACTTC. It is translated as CASTGEGDEQYF.

This chain connects TRBV5-1 to TRBJ1-4; D is unresolved. V lost 3 bases to trimming and J lost 8 bases, with 17 bases between them. The CDR3 is 15 amino acids. Germline values: CDR1 SGHRS, CDR2 YFSETQ. This CDR3 is CASSSRASPGEKLFF. For the CDR3, the DNA is TGCGCCAGCAGCTCCCGGGCCTCGCCGGGGGAAAAACTGTTTTTT.

In this sample, this clone turned up a few times. The chain has TRBV18 and TRBJ2-3, with unresolved D. This CDR3 region has 13 residues. In germline, CDR1 is KGHSH, CDR2 LQKENI. The V end lost 2 bases, the J end lost 4 bases, and 7 bases lay between the germline ends. As DNA, the CDR3 is TGTGCCAGCTCACCAATAAGGTCAGATACGCAGTATTTT. Protein product: CASSPIRSDTQYF.

This sequence joins TRBV5-1 and TRBJ1-1, with TRBD1 identical over 7 bases. Trimming at V came to 0 bases and at J to 1 base, leaving 6 bases not matched to a gene. CDR3 size: 16 residues. Germline CDR1 reads SGHRS; CDR2 reads YFSETQ. This CDR3 reads CASSLGGTAGNTEAFF. CDR3 DNA sequence: TGCGCCAGCAGCTTGGGTGGGACAGCGGGGAACACTGAAGCTTTCTTT.

The gene calls are TRBV14 and TRBJ1-5; 8 positions agree with TRBD1. V lost 4 bases to trimming and J lost 0 bases; unmatched junction nucleotides: 8. CDR3 length: 17 amino acids. Germline V lookup: CDR1 SGHDN, CDR2 FVKESK. CDR3 DNA sequence: TGTGCCAGCAGCCTACTTTGGACAGGGCATAGCAATCAGCCCCAGCATTTT. The encoded protein is CASSLLWTGHSNQPQHF.

V and J are TRBV5-1 and TRBJ1-1; D remains unclear. V was cut by 4 bases and J by 0 bases, with 16 bases left in between. The CDR3 runs 16 residues. Germline V gene sequence: CDR1 SGHRS, CDR2 YFSETQ. CDR3 DNA: TGCGCCAGCAGCCTAGAGGTTTGGCCAATGAACACTGAAGCTTTCTTT. It is translated as CASSLEVWPMNTEAFF.

The chain uses TRBV27 and TRBJ1-5; D is undetermined. CDR3 length: 13 amino acids. Germline V gene sequence: CDR1 MNHEY, CDR2 SMNVEV (reference sequence). The V end lost 3 bases, the J end lost 2 bases, and 5 bases lay between the germline ends. CDR3 in DNA: TGTGCCAGCAGTTTGTGGCGCAATCAGCCCCAGCATTTT. It codes for CASSLWRNQPQHF.

The chain recombines TRBV11-2 with TRBJ2-5; D is ambiguous. Trimming removed 5 bases from V and 0 bases from J, with 7 bases in between. This CDR3 contains 13 residues. Germline V gene sequence: CDR1 SGHAT, CDR2 FQNNGV. The CDR3 nucleotides read TGTGCCAGCAGCCGCGACTACCAAGAGACCCAGTACTTC. Protein sequence: CASSRDYQETQYF.

The chain links TRBV7-2 to TRBJ2-5; TRBD1 matches at 9 bases. Germline values: CDR1 SGHTA, CDR2 FQGNSA. The length of the CDR3 is 17 residues. The J segment lost 4 bases and the V segment lost 5 bases, leaving 14 bases of the junction unmatched. The chain's CDR3 is CASSPLRRDRVSETQYF. The DNA for the CDR3 is TGTGCCAGCAGCCCCCTGCGACGGGACAGGGTATCAGAGACCCAGTACTTC.

The chain combines TRBV7-9 with TRBJ2-7; 7 positions agree with TRBD2. This CDR3 comprises 15 residues. The V segment lost 0 bases and the J segment 5 bases; nucleotides outside the gene matches: 7. The germline V gene encodes CDR1 SEHNR and CDR2 FQNEAQ (reference sequence). The chain's CDR3 is CASSLAGLQRDEQYF. As DNA, the CDR3 is TGTGCCAGCAGCTTAGCGGGACTACAAAGGGACGAGCAGTACTTC.

The genes are TRBV2 and TRBJ2-7; D is ambiguous. The CDR3 totals 13 residues. Trimming pared 4 bases from V and 0 bases from J, leaving 7 bases between. The germline CDR1 and CDR2 sequences are SNHLY and FYNNEI. CDR3 residues: CASSAAGSYEQYF. For the CDR3, the DNA is TGTGCCAGCAGTGCCGCAGGCTCCTACGAGCAGTACTTC.

This clone was observed once. The same CDR3 is also encoded by other DNA sequences in this sample. This chain joins TRBV30 and TRBJ2-7; the D gene is possibly TRBD2 (5 bases). The ends were cut back, 0 bases at V and 6 bases at J, with 9 bases in the middle. Germline CDR1 is GTSNPN and CDR2 is SVGIG (reference sequence). The CDR3 extends over 12 amino acids. CDR3 protein: CAWSVLDREQYF. The CDR3, as DNA: TGTGCCTGGAGTGTACTAGACCGCGAGCAGTACTTC.

The chain joins TRBV4-2 to TRBJ2-6; 10 bases match TRBD2. Germline V gene data show CDR1 as LGHNA and CDR2 as YNFKEQ. J lost 0 bases, V lost 6 bases, and 8 bases had no gene match. CDR3 length equals 18 residues. CDR3 nucleotides: TGTGCCAGCAGAAAAGCGGGAGGGGATAGCTCTGGGGCCAACGTCCTGACTTTC. Translation gives CASRKAGGDSSGANVLTF.

The CDR3 DNA follows: TGTGCCAGCGGAGCTGATGATACGCAGTATTTT. It specifies CASGADDTQYF. The chain couples TRBV2 to TRBJ2-3; D uncertain. The V gene's germline CDR1 is SNHLY and CDR2 FYNNEI. The CDR3 loop spans 11 amino acids. Trimming removed 8 bases from V and 6 bases from J, with 9 bases in between.

This sequence joins TRBV7-2 and TRBJ1-3; D is ambiguous. Germline CDR1 and CDR2: SGHTA and FQGNSA. Trimming removed 2 bases at V and 0 bases at J, with 8 bases between. This CDR3 is built from 15 residues. The DNA of the CDR3 is TGTGCCAGCAGCTTACCTCGAGTCTCTGGAAACACCATATATTTT. Amino acids: CASSLPRVSGNTIYF.

The chain is built from TRBV29-1 and TRBJ2-7; 11 nucleotides align to TRBD1. CDR1 and CDR2 (germline): SQVTM, ANQGSEA. V shed 4 bases and J 3 bases; nucleotides not matched to a gene: 8. CDR3 length: 15 residues. The CDR3 loop reads CSVGGPGQGGYEQYF. CDR3 DNA sequence: TGCAGCGTTGGAGGTCCGGGACAGGGGGGCTACGAGCAGTACTTC.

This clone occurred a few times. The V and J genes are TRBV5-1 and TRBJ2-3; D uncertain. Trimming took off 0 bases at V and 3 bases at J, with 14 bases between the two ends. There are 16 residues in the CDR3. Germline V gives CDR1 SGHRS, CDR2 YFSETQ. CDR3 in DNA: TGCGCCAGCAGCTTGGTACGGTCGGCGGTTACAGATACGCAGTATTTT. Its protein is CASSLVRSAVTDTQYF.

Only a few counts were recorded for this clone. The chain uses TRBV5-1 and TRBJ2-7, with D hard to call. The germline V gene encodes CDR1 SGHRS and CDR2 YFSETQ. The CDR3 length is 13 residues. V was shortened by 4 bases and J by 5 bases, with 13 bases between the two germline ends. The CDR3 reads CASSLSGRDEQYF. CDR3 in DNA: TGCGCCAGCAGCCTGTCAGGTCGGGACGAGCAGTACTTC.

V gene TRBV5-1 combines with J gene TRBJ2-7; 7 positions match TRBD2. The CDR3 contains 13 residues. V shed 4 bases, J shed 4 bases, and the junction held 5 bases outside the gene matches. Looked up from germline, CDR1 is SGHRS and CDR2 is YFSETQ. In nucleotides, the CDR3 is TGCGCCAGCAGCGGGTCGGGGGGATACGAGCAGTACTTC. Translated: CASSGSGGYEQYF. The full variable domain, in which reference TRBV5-1 and TRBJ2-7 provide the parts outside the CDR3, is KAGVTQTPRYLIKTRGQQVTLSCSPISGHRSVSWYQQTPGQGLQFLFEYFSETQRNKGNFPGRFSGRQFSNSRSEMNVSTLELGDSALYLCASSGSGGYEQYFGPGTRLTVT.

The chain couples TRBV28 to TRBJ2-7; 9 bases are a match to TRBD2. CDR1 is MDHEN and CDR2 is SYDVKM in the germline V gene. This CDR3 comprises 15 residues. J gave up 7 bases and V 1 base, and 8 bases lay outside the gene matches. The CDR3 sequence: CASSLLTSGEQEQYF. The CDR3 DNA sequence: TGTGCCAGCAGTTTATTGACTAGCGGTGAGCAAGAGCAGTACTTC.

Only one count was recorded for this clone. CDR3 nucleotides: TGCGCCAGCAGCCCGGGCGGGACTAGCGGCGACAATGAGCAGTTCTTC. Protein sequence: CASSPGGTSGDNEQFF. The chain links TRBV5-1 to TRBJ2-1; 11 nucleotides line up with TRBD2. Trimming cost V 4 bases and J 5 bases; bases outside gene matches: 8. Germline V lookup: CDR1 SGHRS, CDR2 YFSETQ. The CDR3 length is 16 residues.

The rearrangement links TRBV11-2 to TRBJ2-1, with D perhaps matching TRBD1 or TRBD2 (6 bases each). Trimming pared 5 bases from V and 10 bases from J, leaving 15 bases between. This CDR3 contains 13 residues. Germline values: CDR1 SGHAT, CDR2 FQNNGV. The CDR3 sequence is CASSRLQGGEQFF. The DNA of the CDR3 is TGTGCCAGCAGCCGATTGCAAGGGGGGGAGCAGTTCTTC.

This clone showed up just once. This chain links TRBV2 with TRBJ1-5; 7 nucleotides match TRBD1. J was trimmed by 6 bases and V by 2 bases; bases with no gene match: 7. The CDR3 has 15 residues. The germline CDR1 and CDR2 sequences are SNHLY and FYNNEI. The CDR3 DNA reads TGTGCCAGCAGTGAATCAGCAGGGGGGATTCAGCCCCAGCATTTT. Protein product: CASSESAGGIQPQHF.

V gene TRBV2 combines with J gene TRBJ2-7; 8 nucleotides match TRBD2. J lost 7 bases, V lost 4 bases, and 9 bases had no gene match. This CDR3 has 14 residues. Germline CDR1 and CDR2: SNHLY and FYNNEI. CDR3 sequence: CASSGLAPSGEQYF. The CDR3 DNA is TGTGCCAGCAGTGGACTAGCGCCTTCTGGGGAGCAGTACTTC. Supplemented by reference TRBV2 and TRBJ2-7, the full variable domain reads EPEVTQTPSHQVTQMGQEVILRCVPISNHLYFYWYRQILGQKVEFLVSFYNNEISEKSEIFDDQFSVERPDGSNFTLKIRSTKLEDSAMYFCASSGLAPSGEQYFGPGTRLTVT.

The chain combines TRBV19 with TRBJ2-6, with D unclear. V was trimmed by 2 bases and J by 0 bases, leaving 17 bases between them. Germline CDR1 reads LNHDA; CDR2 reads SQIVND (reference sequence). The CDR3 spans 19 residues. CDR3 sequence reads: CASSIRAVHPASGANVLTF. In nucleotides, the CDR3 is TGTGCCAGTAGTATAAGGGCCGTCCATCCCGCCTCTGGGGCCAACGTCCTGACTTTC. The entire variable domain, with the rest obtained from reference TRBV19 and TRBJ2-6, is as follows: DGGITQSPKYLFRKEGQNVTLSCEQNLNHDAMYWYRQDPGQGLRLIYYSQIVNDFQKGDIAEGYSVSREKKESFPLTVTSAQKNPTAFYLCASSIRAVHPASGANVLTFGAGSRLTVL.

The V call is TRBV10-3, the J call TRBJ2-7; 7 bases map to TRBD2. CDR1 ENHRY and CDR2 SYGVKD come from the germline V gene. This CDR3 contains 21 residues. The trim removed 3 bases at V and 3 bases at J, leaving 26 bases unmatched. The CDR3 sequence: CAISDPSASGMRSRASYEQYF. CDR3 sequence (DNA): TGTGCCATCAGTGACCCCTCTGCTAGCGGAATGCGGTCCCGAGCTAGCTACGAGCAGTACTTC.

The chain recombines TRBV7-9 with TRBJ1-1; D unclear. V gave up 2 bases and J gave up 10 bases, with 11 bases separating them. The CDR3 is made up of 12 amino acids. CDR1 is SEHNR and CDR2 is FQNEAQ in the germline V gene (reference sequence). The CDR3 loop reads CASSLLIGGAFF. The DNA of the CDR3 is TGTGCCAGCAGCTTACTAATAGGAGGAGCTTTCTTT.

This clone was seen only a few times. The chain is built from TRBV4-3 and TRBJ1-2; D gene ambiguous. The V end was cut by 1 base, the J end by 4 bases, with 7 bases between. The CDR3 loop spans 13 amino acids. Germline V gene lookup returns CDR1 LGHNA and CDR2 YSLEER. In DNA, the CDR3 is TGCGCCAGCAGCCAAGGACCGGCCTATGGCTACACCTTC. Translated, it gives CASSQGPAYGYTF.